This is a list of T cell receptor beta chains from one sample in a study of T cell responses to AZD1222 COVID-19 vaccine. The repertoire was sequenced with immunoSEQ multiplex PCR; TCRdb's copy has only in-frame clones and lacks some. Among about 110,000 clones listed, 65% to 85% were seen once. The sequencing here drew on peripheral blood, taken on day 0 of AZD1222 vaccination. These receptors were taken from an adult in good health. The CDR3 runs from the conserved cysteine through the conserved F or W. The D gene is left open where the match is weak. Not every row has a clone size; where given, it reads once, few, many or a size class.

j_call clone_size d_call v_call cdr3_nt cdr3_aa
TRBJ1-1 NA NA TRBV7-2 TGTGCCAGCAGCCCCAGAGTCATGAACACTGAAGCTTTCTTT CASSPRVMNTEAFF
TRBJ1-5 few TRBD1 TRBV7-9 TGTGCCAGCAGCTTAGCAGGGACAGGGAATCAGCCCCAGCATTTT CASSLAGTGNQPQHF
TRBJ1-5 NA TRBD1 TRBV19 TGTGCCAGCACTACTTTAGCAGGGGGAAATCAGCCCCAGCATTTT CASTTLAGGNQPQHF
TRBJ2-1 NA TRBD1 TRBV18 TGTGCCAGCTCCCCCGACAGGGTCTTCAATGAGCAGTTCTTC CASSPDRVFNEQFF
TRBJ2-2 NA NA TRBV7-6 TGTGCCAGCAGCTCAGGGTGGGAGCTGTTTTTT CASSSGWELFF
TRBJ2-3 NA TRBD2 TRBV7-2 TGTGCCAGCCGGAGCGGGGGGGGCACAGATACGCAGTATTTT CASRSGGGTDTQYF
TRBJ1-1 NA NA TRBV5-1 TGCGCCAGCAGCTCCTACAGGAACACTGAAGCTTTCTTT CASSSYRNTEAFF
TRBJ1-5 NA TRBD1 TRBV24-1 TGTGCCACCCCCCCGACAGGGGCTAGGGTGGATAGGGGCAATCAGCCCCAGCATTTT CATPPTGARVDRGNQPQHF
TRBJ1-2 once NA TRBV11-1 TGTGCCAGCAGCGTTTCCGGGACTACCTATGGCTACACCTTC CASSVSGTTYGYTF
TRBJ2-3 NA NA TRBV10-1 TGCGCCAGCAGTGAGTCAGTTGGGGGAGGATTAGATACGCAGTATTTT CASSESVGGGLDTQYF
TRBJ2-2 NA NA TRBV2 TGTGCCAGCAGTGATCAAGGGGCGAGGGTCACCGGGGAGCTGTTTTTT CASSDQGARVTGELFF
TRBJ1-1 NA TRBD1 TRBV28 TGTGCCAGCAGGCAACAGGGGGGTCCCACTGAAGCTTTCTTT CASRQQGGPTEAFF
TRBJ1-2 NA NA TRBV4-1 TGCGCCAGCAGCCAAGATAGAGGGGTTAACTATGGCTACACCTTC CASSQDRGVNYGYTF
TRBJ1-2 NA NA TRBV7-9 TGTGCCAGCAGCTTAAACCAGAACTATGGCTACACCTTC CASSLNQNYGYTF
TRBJ2-7 NA TRBD1 TRBV7-2 TGTGCCAGCAGCGCACAGGGGTATACTACGGGAGAGCAGTACTTC CASSAQGYTTGEQYF
TRBJ1-5 NA NA TRBV5-4 TGTGCCAGCAGCTTAGGCGGGGGGAGCAATCAGCCCCAGCATTTT CASSLGGGSNQPQHF
TRBJ1-6 once TRBD1 TRBV5-4 TGTGCCAGCAGCCGAACCCGACAGGGTAACTCACCCCTCCACTTT CASSRTRQGNSPLHF
TRBJ2-2 NA NA TRBV7-2 TGTGCCAGCAGCTTAGTGGGCGTGACGGGCACCGGGGAGCTGTTTTTT CASSLVGVTGTGELFF
TRBJ1-2 few NA TRBV19 TGTGCCAGTAGTATAACGGACTATGGCTACACCTTC CASSITDYGYTF
TRBJ2-1 NA NA TRBV27 TGTGCCAGCAGTGCAAGGGGGACCGCCTATAATGAGCAGTTCTTC CASSARGTAYNEQFF
TRBJ1-3 few NA TRBV28 TGTGCCAGCAGTACACAGGTCCTAGAAAGTGGAAACACCATATATTTT CASSTQVLESGNTIYF
TRBJ1-1 NA NA TRBV6-6 TGTGCCAGCAGTTACGTACAGCCCGACACTGAAGCTTTCTTT CASSYVQPDTEAFF
TRBJ2-2 NA NA TRBV7-6 TGTGCCAGCAGCTTATTGGGGCGAGGAAAGACCGGGGAGCTGTTTTTT CASSLLGRGKTGELFF
TRBJ2-3 NA TRBD1 TRBV7-9 TGTGCCAGCAGACGACAGGGTAGCACAGATACGCAGTATTTT CASRRQGSTDTQYF
TRBJ2-3 NA TRBD2 TRBV7-3 TGTGCCAGCAGCCTACTAGCGGGGGGCTCAGATACGCAGTATTTT CASSLLAGGSDTQYF
TRBJ2-2 NA NA TRBV5-1 TGCGCCAGCAGCTTGGGGGACTCGTGGACCGGGGAGCTGTTTTTT CASSLGDSWTGELFF
TRBJ2-2 NA NA TRBV7-3 TGTGCCAGCAGCAATCAACCCCGGGGGACGTCGACCGGGGAGCTGTTTTTT CASSNQPRGTSTGELFF
TRBJ1-5 NA NA TRBV3-1/TRBV3-2 TGTGCCAGCAGCCATACGAGCAGCAGGGGCAATCAGCCCCAGCATTTT CASSHTSSRGNQPQHF
TRBJ1-3 NA NA TRBV28 TGTGCCAGCAGTTTATTGAGGGGTTCTGGAAACACCATATATTTT CASSLLRGSGNTIYF
TRBJ1-1 few NA TRBV19 TGTGCCAGTAGGTCCCCCCTATGGAGGGGGAACACTGAAGCTTTCTTT CASRSPLWRGNTEAFF
TRBJ2-7 NA TRBD1 TRBV7-2 TGTGCCAGCAGCTTACCGTCAGGGGGCTACGAGCAGTACTTC CASSLPSGGYEQYF
TRBJ1-5 NA TRBD1 TRBV19 TGTGCCAGTAGTGGCGGCGGGACAGGGAACCAGCCCCAGCATTTT CASSGGGTGNQPQHF
TRBJ2-7 NA TRBD2 TRBV24-1 TGTGCCACCAGTGATCCAGCGGGAGGCCACGAGCAGTACTTC CATSDPAGGHEQYF
TRBJ1-6 NA NA TRBV5-8 TGTGCCAGCAGCTTAACAGGGACGGAGTCACCCCTCCACTTT CASSLTGTESPLHF
TRBJ1-2 NA TRBD1 TRBV5-1 TGCGCCAGCAGCCCTGACAGGGTCTATGGCTACACCTTC CASSPDRVYGYTF
TRBJ1-2 NA NA TRBV6-1 TGTGCCAGCAGTGAACTCTTGGGCAGTATTAACTATGGCTACACCTTC CASSELLGSINYGYTF
TRBJ1-1 NA NA TRBV7-2 TGTGCCAGCAGAACAGGCCGTGGGGGCACTGAAGCTTTCTTT CASRTGRGGTEAFF
TRBJ1-1 NA TRBD1 TRBV7-2 TGTGCCAGCAGCTTAGACGACAGGGGTAACACTGAAGCTTTCTTT CASSLDDRGNTEAFF
TRBJ2-3 NA TRBD2 TRBV3-1/TRBV3-2 TGTGCCAGCAGCCAAGCGGCTAGCGGGGCGGGTCAGCAGTATTTT CASSQAASGAGQQYF
TRBJ2-3 NA TRBD2 TRBV6-5 TGTGCCAGCAGTTACGCTGGCGGGAGAACGAGGACGCAGTATTTT CASSYAGGRTRTQYF
TRBJ2-5 NA NA TRBV12-3/TRBV12-4 TGTGCCAGCAGCTTGCAAGAGACCCAGTACTTC CASSLQETQYF
TRBJ2-3 NA NA TRBV2 TGTGCCAGCAGGGTTGGCGGGCCCGTAGATACGCAGTATTTT CASRVGGPVDTQYF